The table lists the clone carrying this TCR beta chain with many counts. Its antigen is not identified. The CDR3 runs to 15 residues. Germline CDR1 reads LGHDT; CDR2 reads YNNKEL (reference sequence). Trimming removed 0 bases at V and 3 bases at J, with 12 bases between. It was with a sample-barcoded 5' primer and a J-beta primer mix that a second PCR of roughly 6 to 11 cycles was run. TCRdb re-derived calls from the 5' RACE reads in MiXCR, one entry per CDR3 protein. The sample records some 940,000 distinct CDR3 sequences, about 29% being singletons. The data belong to a study of blood T cells in healthy people across ages. Findings and caveats of the study: The fall in TCR beta diversity per million T cells was roughly linear with age.

These sequences were also reported in another study, on T cells of mothers and their children. From that report: T cell clones that were persistent and microchimeric went undetected.

The V gene is TRBV3-1, the J gene TRBJ2-7; D is ambiguous. Sequenced input: blood. This sequence originates from a woman in her 40s in good health. CDR3 in DNA: TGTGCCAGCAGCCAAGATCGTGTCAGAAACTACGAGCAGTACTTC. Translating it yields CASSQDRVRNYEQYF.